This T cell receptor (beta chain) was profiled in a study of blood T cell repertoires in COVID-19. Study-wide context: PBMCs, B-cell-depleted T cells, or T cells provided the cDNA or gDNA that made up the material.

The CDR3 contains 15 residues. Trimming cost V 4 bases and J 4 bases, with 16 bases left between them. The germline V gene encodes CDR1 MGHRA and CDR2 YSYEKL. Original analysis: Reference gene primer amplification yielded estimated nucleated cell counts. Some clones are missing from TCRdb's copy, which holds only in-frame ones; the method was immunoSEQ multiplex PCR. The V and J calls and clone size were taken over from that table, and D and trimming were inferred from the DNA. The table includes 70,000 to 95,000 clones, roughly 91% detected once. This chain connects TRBV4-1 to TRBJ1-2; D perhaps matches TRBD1 (5 bases). The origin of this receptor is a man aged 65 to 85 with active or convalescent COVID-19. Source material: peripheral blood. This chain's CDR3 is CASSRGDGTFYGYTF. CDR3 DNA sequence: TGCGCCAGCAGCCGGGGGGACGGGACTTTCTATGGCTACACCTTC.